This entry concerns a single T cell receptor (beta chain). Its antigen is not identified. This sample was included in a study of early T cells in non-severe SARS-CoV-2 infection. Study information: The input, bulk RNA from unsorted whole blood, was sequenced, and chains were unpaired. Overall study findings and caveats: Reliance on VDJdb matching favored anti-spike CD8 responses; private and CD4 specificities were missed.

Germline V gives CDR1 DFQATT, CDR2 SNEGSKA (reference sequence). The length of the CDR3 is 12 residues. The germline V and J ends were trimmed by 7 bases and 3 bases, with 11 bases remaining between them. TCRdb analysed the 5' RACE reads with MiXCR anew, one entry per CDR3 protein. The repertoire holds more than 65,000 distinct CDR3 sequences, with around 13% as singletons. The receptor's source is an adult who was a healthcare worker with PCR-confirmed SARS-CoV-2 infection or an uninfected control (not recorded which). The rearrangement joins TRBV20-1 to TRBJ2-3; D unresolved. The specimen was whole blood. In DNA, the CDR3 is TGCAGTGTTTGGGAAGGGACAGATACGCAGTATTTT. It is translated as CSVWEGTDTQYF.